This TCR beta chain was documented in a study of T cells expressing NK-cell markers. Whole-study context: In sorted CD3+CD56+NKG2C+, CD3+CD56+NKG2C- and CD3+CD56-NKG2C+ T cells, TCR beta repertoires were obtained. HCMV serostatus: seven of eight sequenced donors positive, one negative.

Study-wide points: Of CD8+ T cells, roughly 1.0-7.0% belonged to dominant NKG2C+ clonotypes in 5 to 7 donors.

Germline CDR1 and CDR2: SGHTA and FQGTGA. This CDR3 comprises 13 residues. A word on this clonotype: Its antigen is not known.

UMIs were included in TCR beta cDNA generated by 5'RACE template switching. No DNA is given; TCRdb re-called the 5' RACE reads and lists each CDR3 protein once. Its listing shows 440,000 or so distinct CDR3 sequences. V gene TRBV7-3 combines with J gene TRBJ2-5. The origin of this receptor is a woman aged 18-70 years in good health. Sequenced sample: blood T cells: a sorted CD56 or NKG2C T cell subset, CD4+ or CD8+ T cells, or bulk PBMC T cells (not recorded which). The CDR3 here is CASSSTSVETQYF.